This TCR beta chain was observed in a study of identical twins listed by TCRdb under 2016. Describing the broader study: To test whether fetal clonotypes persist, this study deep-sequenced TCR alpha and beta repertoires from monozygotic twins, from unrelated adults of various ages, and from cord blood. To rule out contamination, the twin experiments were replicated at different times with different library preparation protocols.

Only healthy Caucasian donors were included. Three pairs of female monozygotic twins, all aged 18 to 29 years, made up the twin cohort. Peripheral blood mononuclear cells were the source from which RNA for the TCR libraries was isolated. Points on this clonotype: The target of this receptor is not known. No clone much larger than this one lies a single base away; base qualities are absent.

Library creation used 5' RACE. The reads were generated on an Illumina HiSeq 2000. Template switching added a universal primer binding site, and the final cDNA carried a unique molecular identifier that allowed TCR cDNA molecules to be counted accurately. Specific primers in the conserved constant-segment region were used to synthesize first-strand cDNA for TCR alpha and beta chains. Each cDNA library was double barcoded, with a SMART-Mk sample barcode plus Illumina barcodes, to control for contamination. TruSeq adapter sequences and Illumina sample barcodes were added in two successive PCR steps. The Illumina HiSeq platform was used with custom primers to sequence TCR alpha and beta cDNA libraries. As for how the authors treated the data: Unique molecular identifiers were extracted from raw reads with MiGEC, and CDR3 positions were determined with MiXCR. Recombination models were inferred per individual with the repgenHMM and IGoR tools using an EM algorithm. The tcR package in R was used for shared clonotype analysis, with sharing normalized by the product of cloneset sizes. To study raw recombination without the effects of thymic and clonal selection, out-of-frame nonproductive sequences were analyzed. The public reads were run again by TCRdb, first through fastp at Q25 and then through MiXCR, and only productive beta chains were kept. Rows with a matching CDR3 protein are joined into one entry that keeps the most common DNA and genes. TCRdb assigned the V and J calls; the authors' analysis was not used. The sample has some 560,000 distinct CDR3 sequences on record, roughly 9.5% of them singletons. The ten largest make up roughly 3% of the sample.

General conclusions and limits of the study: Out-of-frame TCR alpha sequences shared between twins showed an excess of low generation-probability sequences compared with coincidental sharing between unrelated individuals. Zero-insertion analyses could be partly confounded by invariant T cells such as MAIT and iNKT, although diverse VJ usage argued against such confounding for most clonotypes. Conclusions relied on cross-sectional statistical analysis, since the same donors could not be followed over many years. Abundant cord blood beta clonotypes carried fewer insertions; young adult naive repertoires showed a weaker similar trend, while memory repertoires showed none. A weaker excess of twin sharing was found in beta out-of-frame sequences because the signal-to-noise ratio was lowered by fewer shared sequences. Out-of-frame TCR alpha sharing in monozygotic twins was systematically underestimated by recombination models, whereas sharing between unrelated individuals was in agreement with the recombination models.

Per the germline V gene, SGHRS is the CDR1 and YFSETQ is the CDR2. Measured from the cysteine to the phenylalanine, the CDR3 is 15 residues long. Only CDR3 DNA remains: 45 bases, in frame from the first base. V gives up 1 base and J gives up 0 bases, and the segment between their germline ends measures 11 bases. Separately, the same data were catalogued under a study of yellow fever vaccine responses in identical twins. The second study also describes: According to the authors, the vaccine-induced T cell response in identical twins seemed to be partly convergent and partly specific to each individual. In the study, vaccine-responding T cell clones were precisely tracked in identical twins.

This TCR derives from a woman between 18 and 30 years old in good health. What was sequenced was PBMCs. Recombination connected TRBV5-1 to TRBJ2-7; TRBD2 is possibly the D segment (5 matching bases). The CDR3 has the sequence CASSLLDSSSYEQYF. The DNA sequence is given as TGCGCCAGCAGCTTGCTGGACTCCAGCTCCTACGAGCAGTACTTC. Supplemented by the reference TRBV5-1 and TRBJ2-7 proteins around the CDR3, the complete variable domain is KAGVTQTPRYLIKTRGQQVTLSCSPISGHRSVSWYQQTPGQGLQFLFEYFSETQRNKGNFPGRFSGRQFSNSRSEMNVSTLELGDSALYLCASSLLDSSSYEQYFGPGTRLTVT.